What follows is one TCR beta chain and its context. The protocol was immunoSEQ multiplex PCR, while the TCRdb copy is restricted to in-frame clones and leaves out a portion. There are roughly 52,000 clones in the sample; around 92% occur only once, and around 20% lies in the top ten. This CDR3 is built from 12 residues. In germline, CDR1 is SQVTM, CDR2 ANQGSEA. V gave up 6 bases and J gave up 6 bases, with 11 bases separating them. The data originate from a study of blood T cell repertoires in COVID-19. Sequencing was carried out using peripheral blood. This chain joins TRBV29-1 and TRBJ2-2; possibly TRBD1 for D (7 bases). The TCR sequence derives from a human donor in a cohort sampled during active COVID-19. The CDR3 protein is CSVRGDAGELFF. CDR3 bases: TGCAGCGTCAGGGGGGACGCCGGGGAGCTGTTTTTT.